This TCR beta chain was sequenced in a study of control samples from healthy donors and cancer patients. Using immunoSEQ multiplex PCR, the repertoire was profiled, and TCRdb retains in-frame clones only, with some absent. The sample contains around 68,000 clones, approximately 86% of which appear only once. Sequencing was carried out using blood. The sequence was collected from a man between 60 and 75 years old in good health.

The DNA of the CDR3 is TGTGCCAGCAGGCCATGGGACAGCAGCCTCCACTTT. Its protein product is CASRPWDSSLHF. The chain combines TRBV2 with TRBJ1-6; 7 bases are shared with TRBD1. This CDR3 region has 12 residues. Germline V CDR1 and CDR2: SNHLY, FYNNEI. V shed 6 bases, J shed 15 bases, and the junction held 8 bases outside the gene matches.